A selection of T cell receptor beta chains follows, all from one sample in a study of identifying expanded T cells in peripheral blood. Libraries were prepared by immunoSEQ multiplex PCR; TCRdb keeps only in-frame clonotypes and omits some of them. The sample records fewer than 85,000 clones, around 89% being singletons. Sequenced input: blood. The receptors were gathered from a person aged 18 to 75 in good health. The CDR3 runs from the conserved cysteine through the conserved F or W. The order of the fields is V gene, D gene, J gene, clone size, CDR3 DNA, CDR3 protein. D genes are given only for firm matches. Some rows have no size entry. The others give once, few or many, or a class for an expanded clone.

v_gene: TRBV6-1; d_gene: .; j_gene: TRBJ2-7; abundance: .; CDR3nt: TGTGCCAGCAGCCATGAAGGGGGATTGGGTGAGCAGTACTTC; CDR3aa: CASSHEGGLGEQYF
v_gene: TRBV6-5; d_gene: TRBD1; j_gene: TRBJ1-5; abundance: .; CDR3nt: TGTGCCAGCAGTCCCGAAGGGGGCCCTCTCCCCCAGCATTTT; CDR3aa: CASSPEGGPLPQHF
v_gene: TRBV15; d_gene: TRBD2; j_gene: TRBJ2-3; abundance: few; CDR3nt: TGTGCCACCAGCAGAGATCGGCGGCTAGCGGGACTCACAGATACGCAGTATTTT; CDR3aa: CATSRDRRLAGLTDTQYF
v_gene: TRBV9; d_gene: .; j_gene: TRBJ2-5; abundance: .; CDR3nt: TGTGCCAGCAGTCCCACCTTAAGACTATCCTCGGAGACCCAGTACTTC; CDR3aa: CASSPTLRLSSETQYF
v_gene: TRBV28; d_gene: .; j_gene: TRBJ1-5; abundance: .; CDR3nt: TGTGCCAGCAGTCTGGATAGCAATCAGCCCCAGCATTTT; CDR3aa: CASSLDSNQPQHF
v_gene: TRBV18; d_gene: .; j_gene: TRBJ2-1; abundance: .; CDR3nt: TGTGCCAGCTCACCGAGCACGGTTTTCAATGAGCAGTTCTTC; CDR3aa: CASSPSTVFNEQFF
v_gene: TRBV28; d_gene: .; j_gene: TRBJ1-4; abundance: .; CDR3nt: TGTGCCAGCAGTTTAACCAGGGGAAGCGAAAAACTGTTTTTT; CDR3aa: CASSLTRGSEKLFF
v_gene: TRBV4-3; d_gene: .; j_gene: TRBJ2-7; abundance: .; CDR3nt: TGCGCCAGCAGCCAAGAAACCGGGCACGAGCAGTACTTC; CDR3aa: CASSQETGHEQYF
v_gene: TRBV19; d_gene: TRBD1; j_gene: TRBJ1-5; abundance: .; CDR3nt: TGTGCCAGTAGTAGCGACAGGGGAGGGGATCAGCCCCAGCATTTT; CDR3aa: CASSSDRGGDQPQHF
v_gene: TRBV11-1; d_gene: TRBD2; j_gene: TRBJ2-7; abundance: .; CDR3nt: TGTGCCAGCAGCCGGACTAGCGGGTCCTACGAGCAGTACTTC; CDR3aa: CASSRTSGSYEQYF
v_gene: TRBV4-3; d_gene: .; j_gene: TRBJ2-1; abundance: .; CDR3nt: TGCGCCAGCAGCCCTAGTGTGTACAATGAGCAGTTCTTC; CDR3aa: CASSPSVYNEQFF
v_gene: TRBV2; d_gene: TRBD1; j_gene: TRBJ2-7; abundance: .; CDR3nt: TGTGCCAGCAACCAGGGGGCGAAGGAGCAGTACTTC; CDR3aa: CASNQGAKEQYF
v_gene: TRBV27; d_gene: .; j_gene: TRBJ2-1; abundance: once; CDR3nt: TGTGCCAGCAGGATCCGGGACTCCGCCTACAATGAGCAGTTCTTC; CDR3aa: CASRIRDSAYNEQFF
v_gene: TRBV2; d_gene: TRBD2; j_gene: TRBJ2-7; abundance: once; CDR3nt: TGTGCCACCGGACAGCGGGGGGATGCCTACGAGCAGTACTTC; CDR3aa: CATGQRGDAYEQYF
v_gene: TRBV7-7; d_gene: .; j_gene: TRBJ2-7; abundance: .; CDR3nt: TGTGCTAGCAGCCGCAACGGGGAGGTGGACGAGCAGTACTTC; CDR3aa: CASSRNGEVDEQYF
v_gene: TRBV27; d_gene: .; j_gene: TRBJ1-2; abundance: .; CDR3nt: TGTGCCAGCGCTGGGATGGGGGTGGACTATGGCTACACCTTC; CDR3aa: CASAGMGVDYGYTF
v_gene: TRBV7-3; d_gene: .; j_gene: TRBJ2-5; abundance: .; CDR3nt: TGTGCCAGCAGCTTGGGGGGACAAATTCAAGAGACCCAGTACTTC; CDR3aa: CASSLGGQIQETQYF
v_gene: TRBV6-1; d_gene: .; j_gene: TRBJ2-5; abundance: .; CDR3nt: TGTGCCAGCAGTGAAGCGCAGGGGTACCAAGAGACCCAGTACTTC; CDR3aa: CASSEAQGYQETQYF
v_gene: TRBV28; d_gene: TRBD2; j_gene: TRBJ2-7; abundance: .; CDR3nt: TGTGCCAGCAGTACCTCTAGCGGGGCCTACGAGCAGTACTTC; CDR3aa: CASSTSSGAYEQYF
v_gene: TRBV7-3; d_gene: .; j_gene: TRBJ2-1; abundance: .; CDR3nt: TGTGCCAGCAGCTCTACCGGCGGGACGTACAATGAGCAGTTCTTC; CDR3aa: CASSSTGGTYNEQFF
v_gene: TRBV6-6; d_gene: .; j_gene: TRBJ1-5; abundance: few; CDR3nt: TGTGCCAGCACGGACGGAAACAATCAGCCCCAGCATTTT; CDR3aa: CASTDGNNQPQHF
v_gene: TRBV28; d_gene: .; j_gene: TRBJ1-2; abundance: once; CDR3nt: TGTGCCATCGGGGGAGGAAGCTATGGCTACACCTTC; CDR3aa: CAIGGGSYGYTF
v_gene: TRBV7-2; d_gene: .; j_gene: TRBJ2-2; abundance: .; CDR3nt: TGTGCCAGCAGCTTAGCGCTGGGGAACACCGGGGAGCTGTTTTTT; CDR3aa: CASSLALGNTGELFF
v_gene: TRBV9; d_gene: .; j_gene: TRBJ2-1; abundance: .; CDR3nt: TGTGCCAGCAGCGGAATCGTGTCCGGGAGCCATAACGATGAGCAGTTCTTC; CDR3aa: CASSGIVSGSHNDEQFF
v_gene: TRBV6-5; d_gene: .; j_gene: TRBJ1-2; abundance: .; CDR3nt: TGTGCCAGCAGTGTAAGCGGCTATGGCTACACCTTC; CDR3aa: CASSVSGYGYTF
v_gene: TRBV15; d_gene: .; j_gene: TRBJ1-2; abundance: .; CDR3nt: TGTGCCACCCAAGCAGGGCCGGGTCTGAACTATGGCTACACCTTC; CDR3aa: CATQAGPGLNYGYTF
v_gene: TRBV28; d_gene: .; j_gene: TRBJ2-7; abundance: .; CDR3nt: TGTGCCAGCAGTTTGGGGGTGAACTACGAGCAGTACTTC; CDR3aa: CASSLGVNYEQYF
v_gene: TRBV2; d_gene: TRBD1; j_gene: TRBJ1-6; abundance: .; CDR3nt: TGTGCCAGCAGTCAACAGGGGAGAGGTTCACCCCTCCACTTT; CDR3aa: CASSQQGRGSPLHF
v_gene: TRBV5-6; d_gene: TRBD1; j_gene: TRBJ2-5; abundance: .; CDR3nt: TGTGCCAGCAGCCGATTGGGACAGGGAACCACAGAGACCCAGTACTTC; CDR3aa: CASSRLGQGTTETQYF
v_gene: TRBV6-1; d_gene: .; j_gene: TRBJ1-1; abundance: .; CDR3nt: TGTGCCAGCAGTGAATGGGGCAGTGAAGCTTTCTTT; CDR3aa: CASSEWGSEAFF
v_gene: TRBV7-6; d_gene: TRBD2; j_gene: TRBJ2-7; abundance: .; CDR3nt: TGTGCCAGCAGCCCGGGACTAGCCCCCTACGAGCAGTACTTC; CDR3aa: CASSPGLAPYEQYF
v_gene: TRBV4-1; d_gene: .; j_gene: TRBJ1-1; abundance: once; CDR3nt: TGCGCCAGCAGCCGAGAAACCGGGACACGCGAAGCTTTCTTT; CDR3aa: CASSRETGTREAFF
v_gene: TRBV6-5; d_gene: .; j_gene: TRBJ1-3; abundance: .; CDR3nt: TGTGCCAGCAGTTATGGGGGGTCTGGAAACACCATATATTTT; CDR3aa: CASSYGGSGNTIYF
v_gene: TRBV15; d_gene: .; j_gene: TRBJ2-2; abundance: .; CDR3nt: TGTGCCACCAGCAGAGGTGGGGGCGACACCGGGGAGCTGTTTTTT; CDR3aa: CATSRGGGDTGELFF
v_gene: TRBV27; d_gene: .; j_gene: TRBJ2-7; abundance: .; CDR3nt: TGTGCCAGCAGGCCCCAACGGGGCGAGCAGTACTTC; CDR3aa: CASRPQRGEQYF
v_gene: TRBV6-1; d_gene: .; j_gene: TRBJ2-7; abundance: .; CDR3nt: TGTGCCAGCAGTGAAGTACAGGGTATGGGCTACGAGCAGTACTTC; CDR3aa: CASSEVQGMGYEQYF
v_gene: TRBV5-6; d_gene: .; j_gene: TRBJ2-5; abundance: .; CDR3nt: TGTGCCAGCAGCTTGGAGGACCGGTCAGTGACCCAGTACTTC; CDR3aa: CASSLEDRSVTQYF
v_gene: TRBV4-3; d_gene: TRBD1; j_gene: TRBJ1-1; abundance: .; CDR3nt: TGCGCCAGCAGCCACGGGACAGCGAACACTGAAGCTTTCTTT; CDR3aa: CASSHGTANTEAFF
v_gene: TRBV20-1; d_gene: .; j_gene: TRBJ2-1; abundance: .; CDR3nt: TGCAGTGGAGGTCCGTACAATGAGCAGTTCTTC; CDR3aa: CSGGPYNEQFF